Shown below are 17 T cell receptor beta chains from a single sample sequenced in a study of blood T cell repertoires in COVID-19 (dated by TCRdb to between 2020 and 2021). The library came from the immunoSEQ multiplex PCR assay. TCRdb re-hosts the immuneACCESS table, in-frame sequences only. Its copies lack some clones; in the studies checked, an unresolved V gene accounts for under half of them, and the cause for the rest is not known. A total of about 220,000 clones appear in this sample, 75% to 90% of them only once. Just over 3% of the sample is in the top ten clones. The sequencing sample was made of peripheral blood. Receptors originate from a woman aged 25 to 45 who had recovered from COVID-19.

This chain joins TRBV3-1 (or the pseudogene TRBV3-2) and TRBJ1-1; TRBD1 aligns across 7 bases. The CDR3 covers 16 residues. Trimming took 0 bases from V and 4 from J; bases not matched to a gene: 8. Germline loops: CDR1 LGHDT, CDR2 YNNKEL (reference sequence). In nucleotides, the CDR3 is TGTGCCAGCAGCCAAGACAGAGGGCAGGGGGGCACTGAAGCTTTCTTT. Translation gives CASSQDRGQGGTEAFF.

CDR3 sequence: CASSQAWGGDYEQYF. The CDR3 bases are TGTGCCAGCAGCCAAGCTTGGGGGGGGGACTACGAGCAGTACTTC. This chain links TRBV4-2 with TRBJ2-7, with 7 bases aligning to TRBD2. The CDR3 contains 15 residues. The V gene end was trimmed by 1 base and the J gene end by 3 bases; junction bases not matched to a gene: 6. The germline V gene encodes CDR1 LGHNA and CDR2 YNFKEQ.

The CDR3 sequence is CASSLGGVAGGPNTGELFF. The CDR3 DNA sequence: TGTGCCAGCAGCTTAGGTGGTGTGGCGGGGGGCCCGAACACCGGGGAGCTGTTTTTT. The V and J genes are TRBV7-6 and TRBJ2-2; 8 nucleotides match TRBD2. The germline gives CDR1 SGHVS, CDR2 FNYEAQ. With V trimmed by 1 base and J by 0 bases, 10 bases remained unmatched. The CDR3 has 19 amino acids. Full variable domain (remainder filled in from reference TRBV7-6 and TRBJ2-2): GAGVSQSPRYKVTKRGQDVALRCDPISGHVSLYWYRQALGQGPEFLTYFNYEAQQDKSGLPNDRFSAERPEGSISTLTIQRTEQRDSAMYRCASSLGGVAGGPNTGELFFGEGSRLTVL.

The chain employs TRBV18 and TRBJ1-5; D remains ambiguous. Germline V CDR1 and CDR2: KGHSH, LQKENI. Trimming removed 4 bases from V and 16 bases from J, with 23 bases in between. The CDR3 has 14 residues. CDR3 bases: TGTGCCAGCTCACGAAGCGGGCAGTCACCTCTTGAACATTTT. Translation: CASSRSGQSPLEHF.

V usage is TRBV3-1 (or the pseudogene TRBV3-2) and J usage is TRBJ2-7, with a weak D call TRBD1 (5 bases). CDR3 length equals 13 residues. Looked up from germline, CDR1 is LGHDT and CDR2 is YNNKEL (reference sequence). V shed 1 base and J shed 7 bases, with 11 bases lying between them. This chain's CDR3 is CASSQGRVGEQYF. The CDR3 DNA reads TGTGCCAGCAGCCAAGGCAGGGTGGGTGAGCAGTACTTC.

The chain combines TRBV3-1 (or the pseudogene TRBV3-2) with TRBJ2-5; TRBD2 might be the D (7 bases). Deletions cut 0 bases from V and 5 bases from J, with 13 bases between. Germline CDR1 and CDR2: LGHDT and YNNKEL (reference sequence). The CDR3 is made up of 15 amino acids. CDR3 bases: TGTGCCAGCAGCCAAGAGGCGGGGGCCGGGGAGACCCAGTACTTC. As protein: CASSQEAGAGETQYF.

This sequence joins TRBV6-1 and TRBJ2-7; a possible D gene is TRBD1 (5 bases). CDR3 length: 14 residues. Germline assignment: CDR1 MNHNS and CDR2 SASEGT. Trimming took off 2 bases at V and 6 bases at J, with 14 bases between the two ends. The CDR3 DNA sequence: TGTGCCAGCAGTGAATCTCCAGGGTTGGGCGAGCAGTACTTC. Its translation: CASSESPGLGEQYF.

This clone was observed a few times. The chain combines TRBV18 with TRBJ1-4; 7 bases are shared with TRBD1. V shed 1 base and J 8 bases; nucleotides not matched to a gene: 7. The CDR3 sequence is 15 residues long. CDR1 is KGHSH, CDR2 LQKENI, per germline. CDR3 sequence reads: CASSPQEGAVEKLFF. The CDR3 region has the DNA TGTGCCAGCTCACCACAAGAGGGGGCCGTGGAAAAACTGTTTTTT.

This clone came up once. The chain uses TRBV6-5 and TRBJ1-2, with 7 nucleotides matching TRBD1. Germline V gene lookup returns CDR1 MNHEY and CDR2 SVGAGI. This CDR3 comprises 13 residues. Unmatched junction bases numbered 5, after V lost 8 bases and J lost 2 bases. As DNA, the CDR3 is TGTGCCAGCCGAGGGACAGTGAACTATGGCTACACCTTC. Its translation: CASRGTVNYGYTF.

The chain employs TRBV5-6 and TRBJ2-7; the D gene is possibly TRBD2 (6 bases). V was cut by 0 bases and J by 0 bases, with 10 bases left in between. This CDR3 is 15 amino acids long. The germline CDR1 and CDR2 sequences are SGHDT and YYEEEE. The CDR3 reads CASSLGRGNSYEQYF. The CDR3 region has the DNA TGTGCCAGCAGCTTGGGGCGGGGCAACTCCTACGAGCAGTACTTC.

This clone was seen a handful of times. This sequence joins TRBV7-9 and TRBJ1-1; D not resolved. The germline V and J ends were trimmed by 1 base and 2 bases, with 17 bases remaining between them. Per germline, CDR1 SEHNR and CDR2 FQNEAQ (reference sequence). The CDR3 totals 17 residues. CDR3 coding DNA: TGTGCCAGCAGCTTAGATCCCAGGAAGGAAGGAAACACTGAAGCTTTCTTT. This codes for CASSLDPRKEGNTEAFF.

This clone was counted a single time. V and J are TRBV9 and TRBJ2-3, with unresolved D. The CDR3 length is 14 residues. V dropped 3 bases and J dropped 0 bases, with 8 bases sitting between them. Germline assignment: CDR1 SGDLS and CDR2 YYNGEE. This CDR3 is CASSDYISTDTQYF. The CDR3 DNA follows: TGTGCCAGCAGCGACTACATTAGCACAGATACGCAGTATTTT.

The chain combines TRBV7-9 with TRBJ1-2; D not resolved. This CDR3 has 13 residues. The V gene lost 3 bases and the J gene lost 0 bases, with 5 bases spanning the gap. Germline CDR1 reads SEHNR; CDR2 reads FQNEAQ (reference sequence). CDR3 sequence: CASSLTTNYGYTF. CDR3 bases: TGTGCCAGCAGCTTGACTACTAACTATGGCTACACCTTC.

This clone has more than one count but fewer than ten. This sequence joins TRBV7-6 and TRBJ2-7; D perhaps matches TRBD2 (7 bases). Germline V gives CDR1 SGHVS, CDR2 FNYEAQ. CDR3 length: 15 residues. V lost 0 bases to trimming and J lost 3 bases, with 12 bases between them. The CDR3 sequence is CASSLASGGNYEQYF. CDR3 coding DNA: TGTGCCAGCAGCTTAGCGTCGGGGGGCAACTACGAGCAGTACTTC.

This clone was counted only a few times. The chain carries TRBV27 and TRBJ2-6; 11 positions agree with TRBD1. This CDR3 contains 18 residues. The germline V gene encodes CDR1 MNHEY and CDR2 SMNVEV (reference sequence). Trimming cost V 4 bases and J 0 bases; bases outside gene matches: 5. The CDR3 region is CASSSPGTGGSGANVLTF. For the CDR3, the DNA is TGTGCCAGCAGTTCCCCCGGGACAGGGGGCTCTGGGGCCAACGTCCTGACTTTC.

The gene calls are TRBV20-1 and TRBJ1-1; D is uncertain. Germline V gene data show CDR1 as DFQATT and CDR2 as SNEGSKA (reference sequence). Trimming removed 3 bases from V and 8 bases from J, with 25 bases in between. This CDR3 contains 16 residues. CDR3 region: CSASLELALNANEAFF. The CDR3 DNA reads as TGCAGTGCTAGTCTCGAGCTTGCGCTAAATGCGAACGAAGCTTTCTTT.

The chain is built from TRBV9 and TRBJ1-5, with D possibly TRBD1 on 6 matching bases. Trimming took 4 bases from V and 2 from J, leaving 16 bases between them. The CDR3 has 16 amino acids. Germline V gene data show CDR1 as SGDLS and CDR2 as YYNGEE. CDR3 protein: CASSREGGDRNQPQHF. The CDR3 DNA reads as TGTGCCAGCAGCCGGGAAGGGGGGGATCGCAATCAGCCCCAGCATTTT. Combining the CDR3 with reference TRBV9 and TRBJ1-5 gives the whole variable domain DSGVTQTPKHLITATGQRVTLRCSPRSGDLSVYWYQQSLDQGLQFLIQYYNGEERAKGNILERFSAQQFPDLHSELNLSSLELGDSALYFCASSREGGDRNQPQHFGDGTRLSIL.